The TCR beta chain under discussion was sequenced for a study of response to subunit inactivated influenza vaccine. TCRdb re-called the RT-PCR reads with MiXCR, one entry per CDR3 protein. The sample has some 640,000 distinct CDR3 sequences, about 15% seen once. V dropped 3 bases and J dropped 6; count of bases not matched to a gene: 7. CDR1 and CDR2 (germline): DFQATT, SNEGSKA (reference sequence). This CDR3 contains 14 residues. This specimen consisted of PBMCs from blood, obtained 14 days before vaccination. This chain joins TRBV20-1 and TRBJ2-1, with TRBD2 identical over 8 bases. The origin of this receptor is a man in his forties or fifties who received an inactivated influenza vaccine. The CDR3 loop is CSASIRTSPNEQFF. The CDR3 DNA is TGCAGTGCTAGTATCCGGACTAGCCCCAATGAGCAGTTCTTC.